This T cell receptor beta chain was sequenced during a study of T-cell reconstitution after alpha-beta-depleted transplantation in children. Trimming left V 5 bases short and J 4 bases short, with 10 bases between. There are 13 residues in the CDR3. Germline-derived CDR1 and CDR2 are SEHNR and FQNEAQ (reference sequence). Unique molecular identifiers were incorporated into the prepared TCRbeta library. TCRdb re-analysed the PCR reads in MiXCR, keeping a single row per CDR3 protein. The repertoire holds about 210,000 distinct CDR3 sequences, with around a sixth as singletons. This clonotype was obtained from a male patient between 2 and 15 years old who had a stem cell transplant for acute lymphoblastic leukemia, so the T cells may come from the graft donor. The chain recombines TRBV7-9 with TRBJ2-3; D uncertain. The specimen comprised PBMCs, mostly from graft donor cells, sampled 360 days after TCRalphabeta/CD19-depleted stem cell transplant. The CDR3 coding sequence is TGTGCCAGCAGCGCACCAGGAGCAGATACGCAGTATTTT. It is translated as CASSAPGADTQYF.